The 31 T cell receptor beta chains listed next were all sequenced from one sample in a study of T cell clonality in common variable immunodeficiency. Findings of the study overall: Fewer deletions and N-nucleotide insertions were reportedly seen in common variable immunodeficiency TCR beta sequences.

Their antigens are not known. The assay was immunoSEQ multiplex PCR, and TCRdb's table has in-frame clones only and misses some. This sample carries roughly 34,000 clones, none of them present only once. Input material: peripheral blood mononuclear cells. The receptors shown here come from a human donor with common variable immunodeficiency.

This clone came up many times. CDR3 amino acids: CASSPSREGETQYF. The CDR3 DNA, read in part, is TGTGCCAGCAGCCCCTCCAGGGAAGGGGAGACC. The V call is TRBV12-3 or TRBV12-4, the J call TRBJ2-5; tentative D call: TRBD1 (5 bases). The read terminates 3 residues before the CDR3 end, so the remaining end is supplied by the germline J gene. Between the trimmed V and J ends, which lost 6 bases and 5 bases, there was a span of 16 bases. This CDR3 comprises 14 residues.

This clone has ten or more counts. The read falls 3 residues short of the CDR3 end, and the missing part is taken from the germline J gene. This chain connects TRBV29-1 to TRBJ1-1; 8 nucleotides agree with TRBD1. The CDR3 has 12 residues. The V and J ends lost 7 bases and 5 bases, in that order; junction bases with no gene match: 6. Germline CDR1 and CDR2: SQVTM and ANQGSEA. The DNA read from the CDR3 is TGCAGCGCCGACAGGGGTGGGACTGAA. The encoded protein is CSADRGGTE. The complete CDR3 sequence is CSADRGGTEAFF.

This clone has at least ten counts. The read comes to an end 3 residues before the CDR3 does, leaving the germline J gene to fill in the end. This rearrangement joins TRBV9 to TRBJ2-3, with a tentative D call TRBD2 (5 bases). Germline V lookup: CDR1 SGDLS, CDR2 YYNGEE. Trimming pared 7 bases from V and 0 bases from J, leaving 18 bases between. The CDR3 is 16 residues long. The CDR3 loop reads CASGPMTQRSTDTQYF. The part of the CDR3 DNA that was read is TGTGCCAGCGGACCAATGACTCAGCGGAGCACAGATACG.

This clone was seen many times. The read ends 3 residues early relative to the CDR3; the germline J gene fills the gap. The chain carries TRBV18 and TRBJ1-1, with 9 bases lining up with TRBD1. The length of the CDR3 is 13 residues. J gave up 7 bases and V 5 bases, and 5 bases lay outside the gene matches. Looked up from germline, CDR1 is KGHSH and CDR2 is LQKENI. The CDR3 bases that were read are TGTGCCAGCTCATTAACAGGGGGCCTTGAA. It encodes CASSLTGGLE. The whole CDR3 is CASSLTGGLEAFF.

The sample holds many counts of this clone. The CDR3 end falls 3 residues outside the read, so it is completed with the germline J gene. This chain connects TRBV19 to TRBJ1-5; 7 bases are shared with TRBD1. The length of the CDR3 is 16 residues. The V gene end was trimmed by 2 bases and the J gene end by 7 bases; junction bases not matched to a gene: 11. Germline CDR1 is LNHDA and CDR2 is SQIVND (reference sequence). The CDR3 bases that were read are TGTGCCAGTAGTATAAGCTCCGACAGGGTTGAACAGCCC. Translation gives CASSISSDRVEQP. The entire CDR3 is CASSISSDRVEQPQHF. The full variable domain, completed using reference TRBV19 and TRBJ1-5, is DGGITQSPKYLFRKEGQNVTLSCEQNLNHDAMYWYRQDPGQGLRLIYYSQIVNDFQKGDIAEGYSVSREKKESFPLTVTSAQKNPTAFYLCASSISSDRVEQPQHFGDGTRLSIL.

This clone came up many times. Read data end 3 residues before the CDR3 end; the end is taken from the germline J gene. V gene TRBV20-1 combines with J gene TRBJ2-5, with 9 bases aligning to TRBD2. V trimming: 0 bases; J trimming: 4 bases; junction bases outside the gene matches: 3. Germline V CDR1 and CDR2: DFQATT, SNEGSKA (reference sequence). This CDR3 contains 14 residues. CDR3 DNA (partial): TGCAGTGCTAGAGATTTGACTAGCGGAGAGACC. It translates to CSARDLTSGET. The entire CDR3 protein reads CSARDLTSGETQYF.

As regards this clone: The read ends 3 residues shy of where the CDR3 ends; the end is completed using the germline J gene. The chain uses TRBV30 and TRBJ1-2, with D uncertain. V lost 0 bases to trimming and J lost 4 bases, with 6 bases between them. CDR3 size: 12 residues. Germline V gene data show CDR1 as GTSNPN and CDR2 as SVGIG (reference sequence). This CDR3 reads CAWSVQIYGYTF. The part of the CDR3 DNA that was read is TGTGCCTGGAGTGTTCAAATCTATGGC.

As to this clone: The missing CDR3 end, 3 residues past where the read stops, is filled in from the germline J gene. This rearrangement joins TRBV2 to TRBJ1-2, with D hard to call. The germline gives CDR1 SNHLY, CDR2 FYNNEI. This CDR3 is 13 amino acids long. Trimming left V 8 bases short and J 3 bases short, with 13 bases between. The CDR3 reads CASSPSTDYGYTF. The part of the CDR3 DNA that was read is TGTGCCAGCTCACCGTCTACAGACTATGGC.

This clone was observed a few times. The DNA ends 3 residues before the CDR3 does, and the rest of the CDR3 is filled in from the germline J gene. The chain has TRBV19 and TRBJ2-1; 8 positions match TRBD1. Per germline, CDR1 LNHDA and CDR2 SQIVND (reference sequence). This CDR3 contains 15 residues. The junction had 5 bases not matched to a gene; V was cut back by 6 bases and J by 1 base. CDR3 sequence: CASRETGVSYNEQFF. Incomplete CDR3 DNA: TGTGCCAGTAGGGAGACAGGGGTGTCCTACAATGAG. Full variable domain (rest looked up from reference TRBV19 and TRBJ2-1): DGGITQSPKYLFRKEGQNVTLSCEQNLNHDAMYWYRQDPGQGLRLIYYSQIVNDFQKGDIAEGYSVSREKKESFPLTVTSAQKNPTAFYLCASRETGVSYNEQFFGPGTRLTVL.

As for this clone: Coverage ceases 3 residues before the CDR3 finishes, and the germline J gene fills in the end. The chain couples TRBV2 to TRBJ1-2, with TRBD1 as a possible D gene (5 bases). From germline, CDR1 is SNHLY and CDR2 FYNNEI. This CDR3 has 14 amino acids. V gave up 9 bases and J gave up 6 bases, with 20 bases separating them. CDR3 sequence reads: CASKLGGWKDGYTF. Partial CDR3 DNA: TGTGCCAGTAAACTCGGGGGATGGAAGGATGGC.

The sample holds a few counts of this clone. The read ends 3 residues before the CDR3 terminus; that terminus is restored from the germline J gene. The chain couples TRBV7-2 to TRBJ1-5; no clear D. The CDR3 has 14 amino acids. Germline V gene sequence: CDR1 SGHTA, CDR2 FQGNSA. Trimming pared 0 bases from V and 2 bases from J, leaving 5 bases between. CDR3 in amino acids: CASSLAPGNQPQHF. CDR3 DNA, as far as it was read: TGTGCCAGCAGCTTAGCACCGGGCAATCAGCCC.

This clone was counted ten times or more. The read halts 3 residues ahead of the CDR3 end, with the missing end drawn from the germline J gene. The gene calls are TRBV11-2 and TRBJ1-6; possibly TRBD1 for D (5 bases). The CDR3 covers 14 residues. The V gene lost 6 bases and the J gene lost 10 bases, with 16 bases spanning the gap. The germline V gene encodes CDR1 SGHAT and CDR2 FQNNGV. The CDR3 DNA, read in part, is TGTGCCAGCAGTGTTTCGGGGGTGCGATCACCC. Its protein is CASSVSGVRSP. The CDR3, in full, reads CASSVSGVRSPLHF. The complete variable domain, with remaining parts taken from reference TRBV11-2 and TRBJ1-6, reads EAGVAQSPRYKIIEKRQSVAFWCNPISGHATLYWYQQILGQGPKLLIQFQNNGVVDDSQLPKDRFSAERLKGVDSTLKIQPAKLEDSAVYLCASSVSGVRSPLHFGNGTRLTVT.

This clone was recorded at least ten times. The CDR3 loop is CASSDPPSGERNEQFF. Incomplete CDR3 DNA: TGTGCCAGCAGCGACCCCCCTAGCGGTGAAAGGAATGAG. This chain links TRBV9 with TRBJ2-1, with 7 bases lining up with TRBD2. The CDR3 goes on 3 residues after the read ends, and that part is filled in from the germline J gene. Germline V gives CDR1 SGDLS, CDR2 YYNGEE. CDR3 size: 16 residues. With V trimmed by 3 bases and J by 7 bases, 13 bases remained unmatched.

This clone was recorded many times. The read gets to within 3 residues of the CDR3 end, and the germline J gene fills in the rest. The V and J genes are TRBV5-6 and TRBJ2-3; 8 bases fit TRBD1. This CDR3 region has 13 residues. Germline V CDR1 and CDR2: SGHDT, YYEEEE. With V trimmed by 3 bases and J by 3 bases, 0 bases remained unmatched. CDR3 in amino acids: CASSWTGTDTQYF. The sequenced part of the CDR3 DNA is TGTGCCAGCAGCTGGACAGGGACAGATACG.

The sample holds a few counts of this clone. The read stops 3 residues short of the end of the CDR3; the missing end is completed from the germline J gene. Other DNA sequences in this sample translate to the same CDR3. V and J are TRBV7-9 and TRBJ2-1; 7 nucleotides align to TRBD2. Germline CDR1 and CDR2: SEHNR and FQNEAQ (reference sequence). V shed 2 bases and J 8 bases; nucleotides not matched to a gene: 6. CDR3 length: 14 residues. The sequenced part of the CDR3 DNA is TGTGCCAGCAGCTTAAGGCCGAGCGGGGATGAG. This codes for CASSLRPSGDE. The full CDR3 is CASSLRPSGDEQFF.

This clone was seen a handful of times. The observed sequence ends 3 residues before the CDR3 terminus, with the missing tail filled in from the germline J gene. The chain combines TRBV30 with TRBJ2-7; 8 nucleotides agree with TRBD1. V lost 4 bases to trimming and J lost 3 bases; unmatched junction nucleotides: 5. The CDR3 length is 13 residues. The germline gives CDR1 GTSNPN, CDR2 SVGIG (reference sequence). This CDR3 reads CAWIGTGVYEQYF. CDR3 DNA, as far as it was read: TGTGCCTGGATTGGGACAGGCGTCTACGAG.

With respect to this clone: The read halts 3 residues ahead of the CDR3 end, with the missing end drawn from the germline J gene. The chain combines TRBV19 with TRBJ2-1; D is perhaps TRBD2 (6 bases). The CDR3 extends over 15 amino acids. V lost 4 bases and J 2 bases, leaving 12 bases between the germline ends. Germline V gives CDR1 LNHDA, CDR2 SQIVND (reference sequence). The CDR3 sequence is CASSTRAGTYNEQFF. The CDR3 DNA, read in part, is TGTGCCAGTAGTACCAGAGCGGGCACCTACAATGAG.

As regards this clone: From the germline J gene comes the end of the CDR3, since the read stops 3 residues before it. The V gene is TRBV30, the J gene TRBJ2-7; TRBD1 matches 11 bases. V gave up 2 bases and J gave up 4 bases; unmatched junction bases: 4. The CDR3 contains 14 residues. Germline lookup yields CDR1 GTSNPN and CDR2 SVGIG (reference sequence). The CDR3 sequence: CAWSLDRGLYEQYF. The part of the CDR3 DNA that was read is TGTGCCTGGAGTTTGGACAGGGGGCTTTACGAG. Combining the CDR3 with reference TRBV30 and TRBJ2-7 gives the whole variable domain SQTIHQWPATLVQPVGSPLSLECTVEGTSNPNLYWYRQAAGRGLQLLFYSVGIGQISSEVPQNLSASRPQDRQFILSSKKLLLSDSGFYLCAWSLDRGLYEQYFGPGTRLTVT.

Remarks on this clone: The read halts 3 residues ahead of the CDR3 end, with the missing end drawn from the germline J gene. The chain employs TRBV7-9 and TRBJ1-5, with D uncertain. Germline CDR1 and CDR2: SEHNR and FQNEAQ (reference sequence). The CDR3 contains 13 residues. Between the trimmed V and J ends, which lost 1 base and 4 bases, there was a span of 5 bases. Partial CDR3 DNA: TGTGCCAGCAGCTTAGAACGGAATCAGCCC. Protein sequence: CASSLERNQP. The whole CDR3 is CASSLERNQPQHF.

This clone was seen ten or more times. CDR3 DNA (partial): TGTGCCAGCAGCTCACCTGGCAAGTACAATGAG. Protein: CASSSPGKYNE. The full-length CDR3 reads as CASSSPGKYNEQFF. The chain couples TRBV7-2 to TRBJ2-1; no clear D. The CDR3 extends 3 residues past the end of the read, so its final part is completed from the germline J gene. The CDR3 has 14 amino acids. Per the germline V gene, CDR1 is SGHTA and CDR2 is FQGNSA. V lost 4 bases and J 4 bases, leaving 11 bases between the germline ends.

A note on this clone: The DNA ends 3 residues before the CDR3 does, and the rest of the CDR3 is filled in from the germline J gene. The J gene is TRBJ1-5, the V gene TRBV6-2 or TRBV6-3; no firm D call. Germline CDR1 and CDR2: MNHEY and SVGEGT. The germline V and J ends were trimmed by 8 bases and 2 bases, with 16 bases remaining between them. This CDR3 is built from 15 residues. Incomplete CDR3 DNA: TGTGCCAGCCGAGGGTGGAGTGAGGGCAATCAGCCC. Its protein is CASRGWSEGNQP. The CDR3 in full is CASRGWSEGNQPQHF.

This clone was observed many times. Sequencing ends 3 residues short of the CDR3 end; the germline J gene provides the rest. This chain uses TRBV7-2 with TRBJ1-6; D not certain. Germline V CDR1 and CDR2: SGHTA, FQGNSA. The CDR3 is made up of 14 amino acids. The V and J ends lost 4 bases and 7 bases respectively, with 11 bases between them. The chain's CDR3 is CASSSRAGNSPLHF. The DNA read from the CDR3 is TGTGCCAGCAGCTCTCGGGCGGGAAATTCACCC.

Comments on this clone: The sequence runs out 3 residues before the end of the CDR3; the remainder is reconstructed from the germline J gene. The V call is TRBV2, the J call TRBJ2-3, with D hard to call. CDR1 and CDR2 from the germline V gene are SNHLY and FYNNEI. Deletions cut 2 bases from V and 4 bases from J, with 13 bases between. This CDR3 is 15 amino acids long. Partial CDR3 DNA: TGTGCCAGCAGTGAACGTCCTAGTGGTCCAGATACG. Translated: CASSERPSGPDT. The full CDR3 reads CASSERPSGPDTQYF.

This clone was picked up many times. From the germline J gene comes the end of the CDR3, since the read stops 3 residues before it. This chain uses TRBV7-2 with TRBJ2-5; 9 nucleotides align to TRBD1. Germline CDR1 SGHTA, CDR2 FQGNSA. The J segment lost 5 bases and the V segment lost 5 bases, leaving 6 bases of the junction unmatched. The CDR3 totals 14 residues. The CDR3 bases that were read are TGTGCCAGCAGCCTCAACAGGGGGCAGGAGACC. Residues: CASSLNRGQET. The full CDR3 sequence reads CASSLNRGQETQYF.

This clone was counted at least ten times. The read is 3 residues too short to cover the CDR3 end, so that end is filled in from the germline J gene. The genes are TRBV5-1 and TRBJ2-3; 8 positions agree with TRBD2. This CDR3 contains 14 residues. The trim removed 0 bases at V and 6 bases at J, leaving 3 bases unmatched. CDR1 is SGHRS and CDR2 is YFSETQ in the germline V gene. The DNA read from the CDR3 is TGCGCCAGCAGCTTGGATGGGACTAGGGATACG. It encodes CASSLDGTRDT. The entire CDR3 protein is CASSLDGTRDTQYF.

Points on this clone: The read ends 3 residues early relative to the CDR3; the germline J gene fills the gap. This chain joins TRBV7-6 and TRBJ2-7, with D tentatively TRBD1 (6 bases). There are 15 residues in the CDR3. Trimming took off 2 bases at V and 3 bases at J, with 14 bases between the two ends. Per germline, CDR1 SGHVS and CDR2 FNYEAQ. CDR3: CASSLIRDNNYEQYF. The sequenced CDR3 bases are TGTGCCAGCAGCTTAATCCGGGACAACAACTACGAG.

By frequency in the sample, this clone is medium-sized. The observed sequence ends 3 residues before the CDR3 terminus, with the missing tail filled in from the germline J gene. The rearrangement joins TRBV9 to TRBJ2-2; D gene ambiguous. Germline V lookup: CDR1 SGDLS, CDR2 YYNGEE. This CDR3 comprises 16 residues. V was shortened by 0 bases and J by 0 bases, with 9 bases between the two germline ends. Partial CDR3 DNA: TGTGCCAGCAGCGTAGATTTTAGAACGAACACCGGGGAG. Its protein product is CASSVDFRTNTGE. The full CDR3 sequence reads CASSVDFRTNTGELFF.

A few counts support this clone. The CDR3 extends 3 residues past the end of the read, so its final part is completed from the germline J gene. This rearrangement joins TRBV30 to TRBJ2-2; no clear D. The CDR3 has 14 residues. The germline gives CDR1 GTSNPN, CDR2 SVGIG (reference sequence). Trimming left V 0 bases short and J 1 base short, with 6 bases between. CDR3 region: CAWSVKGNTGELFF. The sequenced part of the CDR3 DNA is TGTGCCTGGAGTGTAAAAGGGAACACCGGGGAG.

In regard to this clone: The read ends 3 residues early relative to the CDR3; the germline J gene fills the gap. The genes are TRBV2 and TRBJ2-7, with 7 bases aligning to TRBD1. With 10 bases clipped from V and 4 bases from J, the junction kept 4 bases outside the gene matches. Germline loops: CDR1 SNHLY, CDR2 FYNNEI. The CDR3 extends over 11 amino acids. CDR3 region: CATGQKYEQYF. The covered CDR3 bases are TGTGCCACGGGACAGAAATACGAG.

This clone was found many times. Read coverage stops 3 residues before the CDR3 terminus; the germline J gene supplies the remainder. J is TRBJ2-5 and V is TRBV6-2 or TRBV6-3; 9 nucleotides line up with TRBD2. From germline, CDR1 is MNHEY and CDR2 SVGEGT. The CDR3 extends over 16 amino acids. With V trimmed by 3 bases and J by 5 bases, 10 bases remained unmatched. CDR3 bases read: TGTGCCAGCAGTTATCTGGCTAGCGGGATGGGGGAGACC. It encodes CASSYLASGMGET. The whole CDR3 protein reads CASSYLASGMGETQYF.

In this sample, this clone turned up a few times. The sequence runs out 3 residues before the end of the CDR3; the remainder is reconstructed from the germline J gene. The chain has TRBV30 and TRBJ2-1, with 9 nucleotides matching TRBD1. Germline V lookup: CDR1 GTSNPN, CDR2 SVGIG (reference sequence). The CDR3 sequence is 13 residues long. The trim removed 3 bases at V and 7 bases at J, leaving 4 bases unmatched. The sequenced part of the CDR3 DNA is TGTGCCTGGAGGGGGGACAGGGTAAATGAG. Translated, it gives CAWRGDRVNE. The full CDR3 protein reads CAWRGDRVNEQFF. The full variable domain, completed using reference TRBV30 and TRBJ2-1, is SQTIHQWPATLVQPVGSPLSLECTVEGTSNPNLYWYRQAAGRGLQLLFYSVGIGQISSEVPQNLSASRPQDRQFILSSKKLLLSDSGFYLCAWRGDRVNEQFFGPGTRLTVL.